The sequence of this TCR beta chain was determined in a study of cytomegalovirus exposure and HLA in healthy donors. Study context: Across some 400 genotyped donors, about 81% landed in the Caucasian-associated ancestry cluster.

Notes on the study in general: Researchers reported from a later analysis that most CMV-associated TCR beta chains appeared HLA-restricted.

With 60 Vbeta and 13 Jbeta primers, the PCR was carried out. Assay: immunoSEQ multiplex PCR; the TCRdb copy retains only in-frame clones and omits some. The data hold about 200,000 clones, with roughly four fifths observed a single time. The CDR3 is 14 amino acids. The V segment lost 5 bases and the J segment 8 bases; nucleotides outside the gene matches: 8. CDR1 is SGHTA, CDR2 FQGNSA, per germline. As regards this clone: Its antigen remains unknown.

The chain is built from TRBV7-2 and TRBJ1-4; the match to TRBD1 covers 7 bases. This clonotype was obtained from a girl between 5 and 17 years old in good health and CMV-seronegative. Sequencing used PBMCs. CDR3 in DNA: TGTGCCAGCAGCCGAGGACAGGCTTGGGAAAAACTGTTTTTT. It translates to CASSRGQAWEKLFF.